This is a list of T cell receptor beta chains from one sample in a study of T cells after posttransplantation cyclophosphamide. The table came from immunoSEQ multiplex PCR; TCRdb's copy has only in-frame clones and leaves some out. The sample contains around 16,000 clones, 94% of which appear only once. Sequenced material: naive CD4+ T cells sorted from blood. All receptors derive from a woman aged 45-65 years in good health and a related stem cell transplant donor. CDR3s include the opening cysteine and the closing phenylalanine or tryptophan. The D gene is left open where the match is weak. The listing skips clone size in some rows; elsewhere it reads once, few, many or a size class.

V,size,J,D,DNA,CDR3
TRBV9,-,TRBJ2-2,-,TGTGCCAGCAGCGTAGAAAAAAAGCAGGCGAGGGAGGCCGACACCGGGGAGCTGTTTTTT,CASSVEKKQAREADTGELFF
TRBV2,-,TRBJ2-3,-,TGTGCCAGCAGTCCCCTCGGGGGCACAGATACGCAGTATTTT,CASSPLGGTDTQYF
TRBV2,-,TRBJ1-5,TRBD1,TGTGCCAGCAGGGACAGGGGTGTCGATCAGCCCCAGCATTTT,CASRDRGVDQPQHF
TRBV11-2,-,TRBJ2-7,-,TGTGCCAGCAGCTACTACAGGGACCGCTACGAGCAGTACTTC,CASSYYRDRYEQYF
TRBV29-1,-,TRBJ2-1,-,TGCAGCGTTGCCCAGTATGAGCAGTTCTTC,CSVAQYEQFF
TRBV5-1,-,TRBJ2-5,TRBD2,TGCGCCAGCAGCTCGCATTCCGGGGGGGTTCCCGTTGGGCAGTACTTC,CASSSHSGGVPVGQYF
TRBV14,-,TRBJ1-1,TRBD1,TGTGCCAGCAGCCAGAGGACAGGGATGAACACTGAAGCTTTCTTT,CASSQRTGMNTEAFF
TRBV29-1,once,TRBJ1-1,-,TGCAGCGTTGTGCGTACAGCCAACACTGAAGCTTTCTTT,CSVVRTANTEAFF
TRBV29-1,-,TRBJ1-1,-,TGCAGCGTTTCCCGGGGGGACACTGAAGCTTTCTTT,CSVSRGDTEAFF
TRBV9,-,TRBJ2-7,TRBD1,TGTGCCAGCAGCGTTGGGGACAGGTCCCCCTACGAGCAGTACTTC,CASSVGDRSPYEQYF
TRBV5-1,-,TRBJ2-1,TRBD2,TGCGCCAGCAGCTTGGCCCGGGATAGCGGGTTCTCCTACAATGAGCAGTTCTTC,CASSLARDSGFSYNEQFF